Following are 17 T cell receptor beta chains from one sample sequenced in a study of cytomegalovirus exposure and HLA in healthy donors. PCR involved 60 Vbeta and 13 Jbeta primers. Generated by immunoSEQ multiplex PCR, the TCRdb table keeps only in-frame clones and is missing some. The data show about 110,000 clones, about 78% seen once. The source material was PBMCs. Source of these receptors: a middle-aged woman in good health and CMV-seropositive.

J is TRBJ1-2 and V is TRBV7-2; possible D gene TRBD1, 5 bases. There are 15 residues in the CDR3. The germline V gene encodes CDR1 SGHTA and CDR2 FQGNSA. V was trimmed by 0 bases and J by 4 bases, leaving 12 bases between them. The CDR3 here is CASSLARGLSYGYTF. The CDR3 nucleotides are TGTGCCAGCAGCTTAGCCCGGGGGTTAAGCTATGGCTACACCTTC.

The gene calls are TRBV6-1 and TRBJ1-1; D uncertain. Germline V gene lookup returns CDR1 MNHNS and CDR2 SASEGT. CDR3 length: 15 residues. The germline V and J ends were trimmed by 5 bases and 6 bases, with 19 bases remaining between them. Here the CDR3 reads CASSTPGGRAAEAFF. CDR3 DNA: TGTGCCAGCAGTACCCCGGGAGGGCGGGCGGCTGAAGCTTTCTTT.

This sequence joins TRBV4-2 and TRBJ2-1, with D possibly matching TRBD1 (6 bases). The CDR3 extends over 16 amino acids. V was shortened by 2 bases and J by 9 bases, with 20 bases between the two germline ends. The V gene's germline CDR1 is LGHNA and CDR2 YNFKEQ. In DNA form, the CDR3 reads TGTGCCAGCAGCCAACTACGGGACACGATTGGCGGTGAGCAGTTCTTC. Translated, it gives CASSQLRDTIGGEQFF.

DNA of the CDR3: TGCAGCGTTGAAGGTGGGGGGGCAAATGAGCAGTTCTTC. Translating gives CSVEGGGANEQFF. The chain combines TRBV29-1 with TRBJ2-1; the D gene is possibly TRBD2 (7 bases). Per germline, CDR1 SQVTM and CDR2 ANQGSEA. This CDR3 has 13 amino acids. V was shortened by 1 base and J by 7 bases, with 11 bases between the two germline ends.

The chain is built from TRBV18 and TRBJ1-1, with D unclear. With 6 bases removed from V and 5 bases from J, the gap between germline ends came to 22 bases. Germline CDR1 KGHSH, CDR2 LQKENI. This CDR3 is 16 amino acids long. The CDR3 loop is CASSFVTSAGSTEAFF. The CDR3 DNA is TGTGCCAGCTCTTTCGTAACCTCCGCCGGGAGTACTGAAGCTTTCTTT.

This clone has only one observation. The chain carries TRBV25-1 and TRBJ1-6; D remains unclear. CDR1 and CDR2 from the germline V gene are MGHDK and SYGVNS. V was pared by 2 bases and J by 3 bases, with 5 bases between. This CDR3 has 14 residues. CDR3 nucleotides: TGTGCCAGCAGTGAACTATACTATAATTCACCCCTCCACTTT. Translation gives CASSELYYNSPLHF.

The CDR3, as DNA: TGTGCCAGCAGTGGGCAGGGAGGTGGAAACACCATATATTTT. It is translated as CASSGQGGGNTIYF. This chain uses TRBV25-1 with TRBJ1-3; weak D call: TRBD1 (5 bases). CDR3 length equals 14 residues. Trimming stripped 4 bases from V and 3 bases from J, with 10 bases between. Germline-derived CDR1 and CDR2 are MGHDK and SYGVNS. Full variable domain (remainder filled in from reference TRBV25-1 and TRBJ1-3): EADIYQTPRYLVIGTGKKITLECSQTMGHDKMYWYQQDPGMELHLIHYSYGVNSTEKGDLSSESTVSRIRTEHFPLTLESARPSHTSQYLCASSGQGGGNTIYFGEGSWLTVV.

The chain joins TRBV5-4 to TRBJ1-3, with D hard to call. Germline assignment: CDR1 SGHNT and CDR2 YYREEE (reference sequence). The V gene lost 5 bases and the J gene lost 3 bases, with 9 bases spanning the gap. This CDR3 comprises 13 residues. The CDR3 sequence is CASSSTGGNTIYF. Written as DNA, the CDR3 is TGTGCCAGCAGTTCCACGGGTGGAAACACCATATATTTT.

The chain recombines TRBV10-3 with TRBJ1-2, with a possible D match to TRBD1 (5 bases). The ends were cut back, 4 bases at V and 7 bases at J, with 22 bases in the middle. Germline-derived CDR1 and CDR2 are ENHRY and SYGVKD. This CDR3 has 16 residues. The CDR3 is CAISAPQEGAVGGYTF. The CDR3 DNA reads TGTGCCATCAGTGCGCCACAGGAGGGCGCGGTAGGTGGCTACACCTTC.

The rearrangement uses TRBV11-2 and TRBJ1-2; a weak D match, TRBD1 (5 bases). The CDR3 totals 14 residues. With 5 bases removed from V and 0 bases from J, the gap between germline ends came to 10 bases. CDR1 is SGHAT, CDR2 FQNNGV, per germline. The CDR3 sequence: CASSAGRANYGYTF. Here the CDR3 DNA reads TGTGCCAGCAGCGCGGGGCGAGCTAACTATGGCTACACCTTC.

V gene TRBV4-1 combines with J gene TRBJ2-2, with D possibly matching TRBD2 (5 bases). Germline V gives CDR1 MGHRA, CDR2 YSYEKL. The CDR3 totals 15 residues. V was clipped by 1 base and J by 6 bases, with 12 bases between them. The chain's CDR3 is CASSQGVGVAGELFF. CDR3 in DNA: TGCGCCAGCAGCCAAGGAGTCGGGGTTGCCGGGGAGCTGTTTTTT.

The V call is TRBV9, the J call TRBJ2-3; D unclear. V lost 0 bases and J lost 3, with 8 bases in between. There are 14 residues in the CDR3. CDR1 SGDLS and CDR2 YYNGEE come from the germline V gene. Here the CDR3 reads CASSVASLTDTQYF. CDR3 sequence (DNA): TGTGCCAGCAGCGTAGCGAGCCTGACAGATACGCAGTATTTT.

V usage is TRBV27 and J usage is TRBJ1-6; D is uncertain. This CDR3 spans 14 amino acids. CDR1 MNHEY and CDR2 SMNVEV come from the germline V gene (reference sequence). Trimming stripped 5 bases from V and 0 bases from J, with 5 bases between. The CDR3 DNA sequence: TGTGCCAGCAGTCCTAGCTCCTATAATTCACCCCTCCACTTT. Translation: CASSPSSYNSPLHF.

This chain uses TRBV6-4 with TRBJ1-1; D is possibly TRBD1 (5 bases). The V end was cut by 9 bases, the J end by 1 base, with 12 bases between. Germline values: CDR1 MRHNA, CDR2 SNTAGT. The CDR3 spans 13 residues. The CDR3 loop reads CASILDRNTEAFF. CDR3 sequence (DNA): TGTGCCAGTATACTTGACAGGAACACTGAAGCTTTCTTT.

The chain has TRBV5-5 and TRBJ1-1; D call uncertain. The CDR3 contains 13 residues. V lost 0 bases and J 3 bases, leaving 6 bases between the germline ends. Germline CDR1 and CDR2: SGHKS and YYEKEE (reference sequence). CDR3 sequence reads: CASSLDGDTEAFF. The CDR3, as DNA: TGTGCCAGCAGCTTGGACGGAGACACTGAAGCTTTCTTT.

The chain couples TRBV4-3 to TRBJ2-5; no firm D call. The CDR3 is 14 amino acids. The V gene's germline CDR1 is LGHNA and CDR2 YSLEER. With 0 bases removed from V and 3 bases from J, the gap between germline ends came to 8 bases. The CDR3: CASSQEASEETQYF. The CDR3 region has the DNA TGCGCCAGCAGCCAAGAGGCCAGCGAAGAGACCCAGTACTTC.

The chain joins TRBV5-4 to TRBJ1-2; D unresolved. The CDR3 loop spans 13 amino acids. Germline CDR1 and CDR2: SGHNT and YYREEE (reference sequence). Trimming took off 2 bases at V and 2 bases at J, with 7 bases between the two ends. In nucleotides, the CDR3 is TGTGCCAGCAGCTTTCAACGGAACTATGGCTACACCTTC. Translating it yields CASSFQRNYGYTF.